This paragraph covers one T cell receptor (beta chain) sequence. Antigen specificity is unknown. Libraries were prepared by immunoSEQ multiplex PCR; TCRdb keeps only in-frame clonotypes and omits some of them. The repertoire holds more than 60,000 clones, with less than 95% as singletons. The data originate from a study of human versus mouse CDR3 diversity and MHC coevolution. Background on the study: Reportedly, immunoSEQ detects one in 200,000 T cells with minimized PCR bias. Between roughly 5.5 x 10^6 and 1.6 x 10^7 valid reads came from each sample. Study-level points and caveats: Mice had fewer CDR3 deletions and insertions than humans on average.

Germline CDR1 is LGHNT and CDR2 is FRNRAP. Trimming cost V 6 bases and J 3 bases; bases outside gene matches: 6. The length of the CDR3 is 15 residues. This TCR was sampled from a person aged 25 to 69 in good health. The chain employs TRBV12-5 and TRBJ1-5; TRBD1 aligns across 9 bases. The sequenced material came from naive CD4+ T cells from blood. The subset denotes: CD45RO-negative CD62L-positive naive CD4 T cells. The CDR3 loop reads CASGSGTGINQPQHF. CDR3 sequence (DNA): TGTGCTAGTGGCTCCGGGACAGGGATCAATCAGCCCCAGCATTTT.